A selection of T cell receptor beta chains follows, all from one sample in a study of blood T cell repertoires in COVID-19. Some clones are missing from TCRdb's copy, which holds only in-frame ones; the method was immunoSEQ multiplex PCR. The repertoire holds tens of thousands of clones, 75% to 90% seen once, with 15% in the top ten. Sequencing was performed on peripheral blood. Receptors were obtained from a man of 80 years or more with acute or convalescent COVID-19. CDR3s include the opening cysteine and the closing phenylalanine or tryptophan. The D gene is left open where the match is weak. Not every row has a clone size; where given, it reads once, few, many or a size class.

cdr3_aa | cdr3_nt | clone_size | d_call | j_call | v_call
CASSFRTGSIYGYTF | TGTGCCAGCAGCTTCAGAACAGGGAGTATCTATGGCTACACCTTC | . | . | TRBJ1-2 | TRBV5-4
CASIGTGGRVNTEAFF | TGTGCCAGCATCGGGACAGGGGGCAGGGTGAACACTGAAGCTTTCTTT | . | TRBD1 | TRBJ1-1 | TRBV2
CASSQWDRGSDGYTF | TGTGCCAGCAGCCAATGGGACAGGGGGAGCGATGGCTACACCTTC | . | TRBD1 | TRBJ1-2 | TRBV16
CASSITRRTDTQYF | TGTGCCAGTAGTATAACCAGGCGCACAGATACGCAGTATTTT | few | . | TRBJ2-3 | TRBV19
CASTVTGLHEQFF | TGTGCCAGCACTGTGACAGGGCTTCACGAGCAGTTCTTC | . | TRBD1 | TRBJ2-1 | TRBV25-1
CSASTSGGPGDTQYF | TGCAGTGCTAGTACTAGCGGGGGGCCGGGAGATACGCAGTATTTT | . | TRBD2 | TRBJ2-3 | TRBV20-1
CAYSWGGAGQPQHF | TGTGCCTATTCCTGGGGGGGCGCGGGTCAGCCCCAGCATTTT | once | . | TRBJ1-5 | TRBV30
CASSLGAGAGNTIYF | TGTGCCAGCAGCTTAGGGGCAGGGGCTGGAAACACCATATATTTT | . | . | TRBJ1-3 | TRBV7-6
CASSLAAGWESAFF | TGTGCCAGCAGCTTAGCTGCAGGGTGGGAATCGGCTTTCTTT | . | . | TRBJ1-1 | TRBV7-9
CTLGTINEQFF | TGCACCTTGGGGACAATTAATGAGCAGTTCTTC | . | . | TRBJ2-1 | TRBV20-1
CASSIQTADTEAFF | TGTGCCAGTAGTATACAGACCGCGGACACTGAAGCTTTCTTT | . | . | TRBJ1-1 | TRBV19
CASSPAGASGLYEQYF | TGTGCCAGCTCACCAGCGGGGGCGTCGGGGCTATACGAGCAGTACTTC | . | . | TRBJ2-7 | TRBV18
CASSPGPRDTEAFF | TGTGCCAGCAGCCCCGGCCCCCGGGACACTGAAGCTTTCTTT | . | . | TRBJ1-1 | TRBV7-9
CASSYRDREDTQYF | TGTGCCAGCAGCTACCGGGACAGGGAAGATACGCAGTATTTT | . | TRBD1 | TRBJ2-3 | TRBV7-2
CASSSGQHLNYGYTF | TGTGCCAGCAGCTCCGGACAGCACTTAAACTATGGCTACACCTTC | . | . | TRBJ1-2 | TRBV6-2/TRBV6-3
CASSQDPRGTGAGTGELFF | TGCGCCAGCAGCCAAGATCCTCGAGGGACAGGGGCGGGGACCGGGGAGCTGTTTTTT | . | TRBD1 | TRBJ2-2 | TRBV4-1
CASSLDRAYEQYF | TGTGCCAGCAGCTTGGACAGGGCCTACGAGCAGTACTTC | once | . | TRBJ2-7 | TRBV5-6
CSVEAGKETQYF | TGCAGCGTTGAAGCAGGAAAGGAGACCCAGTACTTC | . | . | TRBJ2-5 | TRBV29-1
CASSYSGGTEAFF | TGTGCCAGTAGCTATTCGGGAGGCACTGAAGCTTTCTTT | . | . | TRBJ1-1 | TRBV19
CASGGGGSQETQYF | TGTGCCAGCGGTGGCGGGGGTTCGCAGGAGACCCAGTACTTC | . | TRBD2 | TRBJ2-5 | TRBV9
CASSAQVDSPLHF | TGCGCCAGCAGTGCCCAGGTTGATTCACCCCTCCACTTT | . | . | TRBJ1-6 | TRBV10-1
CASSQGTSGGSLSSYNEQFF | TGTGCCAGCAGCCAGGGAACTAGCGGGGGATCTCTAAGCTCCTACAATGAGCAGTTCTTC | . | TRBD2 | TRBJ2-1 | TRBV14
CASQGREEQYF | TGTGCCAGTCAGGGTCGCGAAGAGCAGTACTTC | . | . | TRBJ2-7 | TRBV6-5
CASSFRLGQTHRGAFF | TGTGCCAGCAGCTTTCGTCTAGGACAGACCCACCGTGGAGCTTTCTTT | . | . | TRBJ1-1 | TRBV5-5
CASSFGNIQYF | TGTGCCAGCAGCTTTGGCAACATTCAGTACTTC | . | . | TRBJ2-4 | TRBV11-3
CASSASGGAGGELFF | TGTGCCAGCAGCGCTAGCGGGGGGGCAGGCGGGGAGCTGTTTTTT | . | TRBD2 | TRBJ2-2 | TRBV9
CASSLAESAAAPLHF | TGCGCCAGCAGCTTGGCTGAAAGCGCCGCGGCACCCCTCCACTTT | . | . | TRBJ1-6 | TRBV5-1
CASIGSGHLNTEAFF | TGTGCCAGTATCGGATCGGGACATTTGAACACTGAAGCTTTCTTT | few | . | TRBJ1-1 | TRBV11-3